What follows are 12 T cell receptor beta chains derived from one specimen sequenced in a study of blood T cell repertoires in COVID-19. TCRdb keeps only in-frame clones here, not all; method: immunoSEQ multiplex PCR. In the table there are tens of thousands of clones, 88% of which are singletons. The sequenced material came from peripheral blood. These receptors were obtained from a human donor in a cohort sampled during active COVID-19.

V is TRBV5-1 and J is TRBJ2-7; 7 bases match TRBD2. V gave up 4 bases and J gave up 4 bases; unmatched junction bases: 11. The CDR3 length is 15 residues. Per germline, CDR1 SGHRS and CDR2 YFSETQ. CDR3 region: CASSTRGSGPYEQYF. CDR3 nucleotide sequence: TGCGCCAGCAGCACCCGTGGTAGCGGGCCATACGAGCAGTACTTC.

CDR3 residues: CATSRDRPQETQYF. CDR3 coding DNA: TGTGCCACCAGCAGGGACAGGCCACAAGAGACCCAGTACTTC. This chain connects TRBV15 to TRBJ2-5; TRBD1 aligns across 7 bases. Trimming took 3 bases from V and 2 from J; bases not matched to a gene: 3. This CDR3 is 14 amino acids long. Per the germline V gene, CDR1 is LNHNV and CDR2 is YYDKDF (reference sequence).

This clone was seen just once. The CDR3 loop reads CASSISSSRGNEQFF. In DNA, the CDR3 is TGTGCCAGTAGTATTTCCTCATCCCGGGGCAATGAGCAGTTCTTC. This chain joins TRBV19 and TRBJ2-1; possible D gene TRBD2, 5 bases. V was pared by 3 bases and J by 6 bases, with 15 bases between. In germline, CDR1 is LNHDA, CDR2 SQIVND (reference sequence). The CDR3 runs 15 residues.

The rearrangement uses TRBV5-6 and TRBJ2-5; 9 nucleotides align to TRBD1. The CDR3 totals 16 residues. With 4 bases clipped from V and 5 bases from J, the junction kept 12 bases outside the gene matches. Germline V gene sequence: CDR1 SGHDT, CDR2 YYEEEE. The CDR3 reads CASSPGTGRNQETQYF. DNA for the CDR3: TGTGCCAGCAGCCCCGGGACAGGGCGAAATCAGGAGACCCAGTACTTC.

The chain links TRBV2 to TRBJ1-6; possibly TRBD1 for D (5 bases). In germline, CDR1 is SNHLY, CDR2 FYNNEI. V was pared by 2 bases and J by 9 bases, with 14 bases between. The CDR3 spans 15 residues. In nucleotides, the CDR3 is TGTGCCAGCAGTGAAAGGTGGGGCGGGAGTTCACCCCTCCACTTT. Its protein is CASSERWGGSSPLHF.

The gene calls are TRBV10-3 and TRBJ2-2; 14 nucleotides agree with TRBD2. This CDR3 is built from 18 residues. J lost 5 bases, V lost 0 bases, and 5 bases had no gene match. Germline lookup yields CDR1 ENHRY and CDR2 SYGVKD. The CDR3 DNA reads TGTGCCATCAGTGAGTCGGGACTAGCGGGAGTTGGAACCGGGGAGCTGTTTTTT. This sequence encodes CAISESGLAGVGTGELFF.

The V call is TRBV19, the J call TRBJ2-1, with TRBD2 matching over 9 bases. Germline assignment: CDR1 LNHDA and CDR2 SQIVND (reference sequence). Unmatched junction bases numbered 8, after V lost 4 bases and J lost 7 bases. The CDR3 length is 15 residues. CDR3: CASSTVAGEGNEQFF. DNA for the CDR3: TGTGCCAGTAGTACCGTAGCGGGAGAGGGGAATGAGCAGTTCTTC.

This clone is a singleton in its sample. V and J are TRBV7-9 and TRBJ1-2, with D unresolved. V gave up 2 bases and J gave up 8 bases, with 6 bases separating them. This CDR3 spans 11 amino acids. CDR1 is SEHNR and CDR2 is FQNEAQ in the germline V gene (reference sequence). The CDR3 DNA follows: TGTGCCAGCAGCTTATTTTTAGGCTACACCTTC. This gives the protein CASSLFLGYTF.

The chain links TRBV5-1 to TRBJ2-6; tentative D call: TRBD1 (5 bases). CDR1 is SGHRS and CDR2 is YFSETQ in the germline V gene. The CDR3 is 14 residues long. V was shortened by 5 bases and J by 2 bases, with 8 bases between the two germline ends. Written as DNA, the CDR3 is TGCGCCAGCAGGCAGGGTACTGGGGCCAACGTCCTGACTTTC. It codes for CASRQGTGANVLTF.

This clone was seen a single time. This chain uses TRBV7-2 with TRBJ2-2, with 9 bases that match TRBD1. Germline V CDR1 and CDR2: SGHTA, FQGNSA. The CDR3 sequence is 16 residues long. V shed 1 base and J 2 bases; nucleotides not matched to a gene: 2. The chain's CDR3 is CASSLEGQGNTGELFF. The CDR3 coding sequence is TGTGCCAGCAGCTTAGAGGGACAGGGAAACACCGGGGAGCTGTTTTTT.

This clone was counted only a few times. The chain links TRBV10-2 to TRBJ1-6; TRBD1 agrees at 8 bases. Germline CDR1 is WSHSY and CDR2 is SAAADI. Trimming cost V 1 base and J 9 bases; bases outside gene matches: 11. This CDR3 contains 17 residues. In DNA form, the CDR3 reads TGCGCCAGCAGTGAGTTGGGGGGACAGGTTTCCCCTTCACCCCTCCACTTT. Encoded protein: CASSELGGQVSPSPLHF.

The rearrangement uses TRBV28 and TRBJ1-1; tentative D call: TRBD1 (5 bases). Looked up from germline, CDR1 is MDHEN and CDR2 is SYDVKM. This CDR3 comprises 11 residues. V was cut by 9 bases and J by 11 bases, with 16 bases left in between. CDR3 region: CASSSRVFAFF. The CDR3 DNA reads as TGTGCCAGTTCCTCCAGGGTATTCGCTTTCTTT.